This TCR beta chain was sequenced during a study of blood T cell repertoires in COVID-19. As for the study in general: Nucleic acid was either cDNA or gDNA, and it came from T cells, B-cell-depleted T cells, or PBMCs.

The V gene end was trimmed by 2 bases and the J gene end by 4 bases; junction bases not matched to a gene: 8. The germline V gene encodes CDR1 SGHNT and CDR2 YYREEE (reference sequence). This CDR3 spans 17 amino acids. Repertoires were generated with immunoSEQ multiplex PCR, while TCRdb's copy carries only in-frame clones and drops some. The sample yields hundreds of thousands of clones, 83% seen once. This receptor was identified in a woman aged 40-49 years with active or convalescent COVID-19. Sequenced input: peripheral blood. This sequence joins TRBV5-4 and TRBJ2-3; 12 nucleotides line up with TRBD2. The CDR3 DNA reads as TGTGCCAGCAGCTTCGGACTAGCGGGGAAGGGTCCAGATACGCAGTATTTT. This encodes CASSFGLAGKGPDTQYF.